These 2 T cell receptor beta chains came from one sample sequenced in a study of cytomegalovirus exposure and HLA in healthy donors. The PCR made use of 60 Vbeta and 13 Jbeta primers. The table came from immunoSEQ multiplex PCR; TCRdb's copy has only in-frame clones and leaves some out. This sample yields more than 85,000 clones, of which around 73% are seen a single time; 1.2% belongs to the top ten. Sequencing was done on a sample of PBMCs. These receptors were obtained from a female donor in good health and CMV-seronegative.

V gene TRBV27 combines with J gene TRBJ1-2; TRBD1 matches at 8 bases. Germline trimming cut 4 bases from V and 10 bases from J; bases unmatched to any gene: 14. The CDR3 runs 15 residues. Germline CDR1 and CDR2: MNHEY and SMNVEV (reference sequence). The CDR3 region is CASSSNRDRQPVYTF. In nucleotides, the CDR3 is TGTGCCAGCAGTTCGAACCGGGACAGGCAACCAGTCTACACCTTC.

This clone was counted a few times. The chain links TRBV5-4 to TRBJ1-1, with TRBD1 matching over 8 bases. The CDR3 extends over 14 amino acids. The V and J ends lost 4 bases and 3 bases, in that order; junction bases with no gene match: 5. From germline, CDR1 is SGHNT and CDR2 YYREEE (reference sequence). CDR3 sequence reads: CASSVGQAYTEAFF. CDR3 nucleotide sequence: TGTGCCAGCAGCGTGGGACAGGCCTACACTGAAGCTTTCTTT. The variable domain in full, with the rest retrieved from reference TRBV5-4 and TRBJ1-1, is ETGVTQSPTHLIKTRGQQVTLRCSSQSGHNTVSWYQQALGQGPQFIFQYYREEENGRGNFPPRFSGLQFPNYSSELNVNALELDDSALYLCASSVGQAYTEAFFGQGTRLTVV.